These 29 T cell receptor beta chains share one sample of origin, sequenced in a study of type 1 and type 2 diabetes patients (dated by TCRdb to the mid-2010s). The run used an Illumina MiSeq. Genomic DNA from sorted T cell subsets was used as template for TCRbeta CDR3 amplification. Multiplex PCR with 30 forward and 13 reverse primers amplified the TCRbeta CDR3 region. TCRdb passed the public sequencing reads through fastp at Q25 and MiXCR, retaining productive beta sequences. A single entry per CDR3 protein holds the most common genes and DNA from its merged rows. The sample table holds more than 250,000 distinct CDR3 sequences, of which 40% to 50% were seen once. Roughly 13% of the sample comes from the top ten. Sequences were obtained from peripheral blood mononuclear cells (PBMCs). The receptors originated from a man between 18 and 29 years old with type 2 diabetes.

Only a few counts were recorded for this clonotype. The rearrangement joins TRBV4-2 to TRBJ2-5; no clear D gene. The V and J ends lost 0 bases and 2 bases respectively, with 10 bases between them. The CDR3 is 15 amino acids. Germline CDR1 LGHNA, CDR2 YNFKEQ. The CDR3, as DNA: TGTGCCAGCAGCCAAGAGGGCAGAGCTCAAGAGACCCAGTACTTC. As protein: CASSQEGRAQETQYF.

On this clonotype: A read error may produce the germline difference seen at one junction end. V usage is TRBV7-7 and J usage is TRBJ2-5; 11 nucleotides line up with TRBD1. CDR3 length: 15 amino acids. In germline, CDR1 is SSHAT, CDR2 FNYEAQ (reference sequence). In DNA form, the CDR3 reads TGTGCCAGCAGCCGCTGGACAGGGGGCGAAGAGACCCAGTGCTTC. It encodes CASSRWTGGEETQCF.

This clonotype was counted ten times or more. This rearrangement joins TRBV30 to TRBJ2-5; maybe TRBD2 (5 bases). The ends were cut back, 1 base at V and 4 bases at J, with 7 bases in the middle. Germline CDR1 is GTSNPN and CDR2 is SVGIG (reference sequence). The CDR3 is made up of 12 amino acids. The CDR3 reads CAWSGTRETQYF. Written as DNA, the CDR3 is TGTGCCTGGAGTGGGACTCGAGAGACCCAGTACTTC.

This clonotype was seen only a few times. CDR3 DNA sequence: TGCGCCAGCAGCTTGAGGAATTATCAAGAGACCCAGTACTTC. This gives the protein CASSLRNYQETQYF. This chain uses TRBV5-1 with TRBJ2-5, with D hard to call. CDR3 length: 14 residues. V gave up 1 base and J gave up 2 bases, with 9 bases separating them. Per germline, CDR1 SGHRS and CDR2 YFSETQ.

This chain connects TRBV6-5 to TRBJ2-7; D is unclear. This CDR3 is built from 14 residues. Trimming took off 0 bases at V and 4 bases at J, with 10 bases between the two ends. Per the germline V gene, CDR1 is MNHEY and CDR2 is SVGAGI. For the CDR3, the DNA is TGTGCCAGCAGTTACTCGAGAGAGAGGTACGAGCAGTACTTC. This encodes CASSYSRERYEQYF.

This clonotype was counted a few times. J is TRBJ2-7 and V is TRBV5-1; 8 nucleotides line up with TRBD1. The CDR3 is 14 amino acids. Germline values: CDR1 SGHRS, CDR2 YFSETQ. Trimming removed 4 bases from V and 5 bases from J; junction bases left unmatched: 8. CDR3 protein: CASSPSGGSDEQYF. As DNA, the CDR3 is TGCGCCAGCAGCCCCTCAGGGGGCTCGGACGAGCAGTACTTC.

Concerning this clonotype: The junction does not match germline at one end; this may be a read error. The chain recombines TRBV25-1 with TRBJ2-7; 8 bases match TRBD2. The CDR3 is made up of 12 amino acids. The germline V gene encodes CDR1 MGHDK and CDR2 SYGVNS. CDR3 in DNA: TGTGCCGGCAGCGGGAGAGGTTACGAGCAGTACTTC. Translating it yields CAGSGRGYEQYF.

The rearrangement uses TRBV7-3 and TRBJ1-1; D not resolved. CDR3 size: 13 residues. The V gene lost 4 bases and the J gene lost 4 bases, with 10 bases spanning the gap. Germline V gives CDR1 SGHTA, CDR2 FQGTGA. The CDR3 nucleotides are TGTGCCAGCAGCTCGCGGGCTGGCACTGAAGCTTTCTTT. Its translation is CASSSRAGTEAFF.

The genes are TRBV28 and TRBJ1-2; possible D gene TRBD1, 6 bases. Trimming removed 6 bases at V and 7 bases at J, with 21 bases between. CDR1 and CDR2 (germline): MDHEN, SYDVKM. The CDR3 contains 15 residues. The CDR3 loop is CASSSLSGDRSGYTF. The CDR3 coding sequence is TGTGCCAGCAGCTCCCTAAGTGGAGACAGGAGTGGCTACACCTTC.

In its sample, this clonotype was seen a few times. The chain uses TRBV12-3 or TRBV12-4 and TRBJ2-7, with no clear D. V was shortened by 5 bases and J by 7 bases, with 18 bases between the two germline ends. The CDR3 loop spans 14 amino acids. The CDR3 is CASSPTQRLEEQYF. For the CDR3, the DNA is TGTGCCAGCAGTCCTACCCAGAGGTTAGAAGAGCAGTACTTC.

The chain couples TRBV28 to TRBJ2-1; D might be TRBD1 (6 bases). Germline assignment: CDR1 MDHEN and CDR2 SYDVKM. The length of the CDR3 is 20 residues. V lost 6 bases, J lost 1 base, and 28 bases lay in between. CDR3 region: CASSVPALRQVRGSYNEQFF. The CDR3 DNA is TGTGCCAGCAGCGTCCCCGCTCTCCGACAGGTTCGGGGATCCTACAATGAGCAGTTCTTC.

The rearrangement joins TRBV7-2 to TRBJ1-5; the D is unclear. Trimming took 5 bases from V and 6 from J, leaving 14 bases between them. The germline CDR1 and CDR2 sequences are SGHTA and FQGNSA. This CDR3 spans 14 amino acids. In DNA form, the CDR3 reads TGTGCCAGCAGCCATGGGAGGGTTGGTCAGCCCCAGCATTTT. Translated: CASSHGRVGQPQHF.

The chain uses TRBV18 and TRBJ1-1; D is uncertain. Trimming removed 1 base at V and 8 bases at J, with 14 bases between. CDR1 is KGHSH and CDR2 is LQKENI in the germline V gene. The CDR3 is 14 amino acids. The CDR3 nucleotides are TGTGCCAGCTCACCACTTATCTCGAGCCCCGAAGCTTTCTTT. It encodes CASSPLISSPEAFF. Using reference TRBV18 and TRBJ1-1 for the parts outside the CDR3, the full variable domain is NAGVMQNPRHLVRRRGQEARLRCSPMKGHSHVYWYRQLPEEGLKFMVYLQKENIIDESGMPKERFSAEFPKEGPSILRIQQVVRGDSAAYFCASSPLISSPEAFFGQGTRLTVV.

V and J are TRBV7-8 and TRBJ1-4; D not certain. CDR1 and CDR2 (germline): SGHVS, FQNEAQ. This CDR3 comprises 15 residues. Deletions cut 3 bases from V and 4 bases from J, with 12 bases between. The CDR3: CASSFNPGFNEKLFF. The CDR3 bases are TGTGCCAGCAGCTTTAATCCAGGCTTTAATGAAAAACTGTTTTTT.

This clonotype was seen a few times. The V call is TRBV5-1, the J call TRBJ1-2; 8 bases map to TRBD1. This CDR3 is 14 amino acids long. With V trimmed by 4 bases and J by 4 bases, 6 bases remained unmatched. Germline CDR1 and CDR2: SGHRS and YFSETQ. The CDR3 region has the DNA TGCGCCAGCAGCCCGACAGGGGTTGGCTATGGCTACACCTTC. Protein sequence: CASSPTGVGYGYTF.

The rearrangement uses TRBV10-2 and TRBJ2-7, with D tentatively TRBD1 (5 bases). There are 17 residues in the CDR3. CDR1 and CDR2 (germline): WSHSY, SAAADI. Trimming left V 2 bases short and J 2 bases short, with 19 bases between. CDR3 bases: TGCGCCAGCAGTGAGCCGAACTCTGGCCAGGGTGCCTACGAGCAGTACTTC. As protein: CASSEPNSGQGAYEQYF.

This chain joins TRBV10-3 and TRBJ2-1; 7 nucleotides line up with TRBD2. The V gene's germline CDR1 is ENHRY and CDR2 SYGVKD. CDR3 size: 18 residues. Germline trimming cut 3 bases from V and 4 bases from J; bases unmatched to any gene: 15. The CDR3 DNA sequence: TGTGCCATCAGTGATGGGCGTAGAGGCGGGAGAATATACAATGAGCAGTTCTTC. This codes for CAISDGRRGGRIYNEQFF.

This CDR3 is CSAVVPGQMIHEQYF. The CDR3 DNA sequence: TGCAGCGCCGTAGTCCCGGGACAGATGATCCACGAGCAGTACTTC. This chain joins TRBV29-1 and TRBJ2-7; TRBD1 matches 7 bases. CDR1 is SQVTM and CDR2 is ANQGSEA in the germline V gene. Trimming removed 7 bases from V and 5 bases from J; junction bases left unmatched: 17. The CDR3 runs 15 residues.

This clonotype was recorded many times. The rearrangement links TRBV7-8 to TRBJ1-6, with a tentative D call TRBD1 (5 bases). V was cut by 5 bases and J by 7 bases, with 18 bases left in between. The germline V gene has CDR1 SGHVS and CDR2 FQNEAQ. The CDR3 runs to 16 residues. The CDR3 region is CASSPIPPGSNSPLHF. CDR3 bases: TGTGCCAGCAGCCCAATACCCCCAGGGTCAAATTCACCCCTCCACTTT.

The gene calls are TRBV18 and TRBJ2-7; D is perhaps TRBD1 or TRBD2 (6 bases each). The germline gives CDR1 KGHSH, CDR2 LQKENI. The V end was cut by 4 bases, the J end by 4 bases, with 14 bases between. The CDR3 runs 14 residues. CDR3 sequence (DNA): TGTGCCAGCTCACTGGAGAGGGGGGCATACGAGCAGTACTTC. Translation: CASSLERGAYEQYF.

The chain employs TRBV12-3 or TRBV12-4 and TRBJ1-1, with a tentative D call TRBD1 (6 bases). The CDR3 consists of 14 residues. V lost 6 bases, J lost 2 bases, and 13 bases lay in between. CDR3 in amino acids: CASSRGTPNTEAFF. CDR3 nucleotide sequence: TGTGCCAGCAGCCGCGGGACACCCAACACTGAAGCTTTCTTT.

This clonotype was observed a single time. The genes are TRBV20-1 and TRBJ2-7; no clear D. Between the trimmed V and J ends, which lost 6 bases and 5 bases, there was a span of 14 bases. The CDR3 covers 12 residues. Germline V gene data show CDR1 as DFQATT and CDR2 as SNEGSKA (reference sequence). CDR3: CSATVPPDEQYF. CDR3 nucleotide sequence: TGCAGTGCGACGGTCCCTCCTGACGAGCAGTACTTC.

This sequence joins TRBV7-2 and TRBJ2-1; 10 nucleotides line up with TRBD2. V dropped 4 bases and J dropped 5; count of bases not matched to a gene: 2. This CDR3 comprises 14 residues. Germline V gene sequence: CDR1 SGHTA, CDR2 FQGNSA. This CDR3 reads CASSSSGGNNEQFF. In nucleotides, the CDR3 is TGTGCCAGCAGCTCTAGCGGGGGAAACAATGAGCAGTTCTTC.

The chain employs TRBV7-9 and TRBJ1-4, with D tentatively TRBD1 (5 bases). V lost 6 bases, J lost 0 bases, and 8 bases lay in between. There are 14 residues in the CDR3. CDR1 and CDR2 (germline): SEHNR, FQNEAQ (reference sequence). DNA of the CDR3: TGTGCCAGCAGTACGGGGGCAACTAATGAAAAACTGTTTTTT. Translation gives CASSTGATNEKLFF.

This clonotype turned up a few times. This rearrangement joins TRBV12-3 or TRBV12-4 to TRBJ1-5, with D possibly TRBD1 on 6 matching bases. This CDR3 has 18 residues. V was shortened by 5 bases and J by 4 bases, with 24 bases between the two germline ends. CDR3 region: CASSPSDRPSSKNQPQHF. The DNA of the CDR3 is TGTGCCAGCAGTCCGTCGGACAGACCCTCGAGTAAAAATCAGCCCCAGCATTTT.

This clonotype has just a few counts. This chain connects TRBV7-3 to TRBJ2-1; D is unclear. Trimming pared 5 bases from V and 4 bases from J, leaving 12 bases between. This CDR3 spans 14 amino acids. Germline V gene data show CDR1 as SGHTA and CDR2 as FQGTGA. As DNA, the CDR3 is TGTGCCAGCAGCCCGGGCCAGGATTACAATGAGCAGTTCTTC. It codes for CASSPGQDYNEQFF.

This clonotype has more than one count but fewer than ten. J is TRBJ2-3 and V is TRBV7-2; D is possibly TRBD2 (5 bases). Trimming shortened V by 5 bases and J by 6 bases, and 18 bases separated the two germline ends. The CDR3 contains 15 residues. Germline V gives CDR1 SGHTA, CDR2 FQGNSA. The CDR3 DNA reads TGTGCCAGCAGCCCCCGGACCTTAACGGGGGATACGCAGTATTTT. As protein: CASSPRTLTGDTQYF.

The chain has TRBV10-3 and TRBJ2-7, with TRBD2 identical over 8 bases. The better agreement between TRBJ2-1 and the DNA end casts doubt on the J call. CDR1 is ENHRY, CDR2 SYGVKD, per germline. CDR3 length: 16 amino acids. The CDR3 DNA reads TGTGCCATCAGTGAGTCGGTGAGCGGGAGCAGGAATGAGCAGTTCTTC. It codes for CAISESVSGSRNEQFF.

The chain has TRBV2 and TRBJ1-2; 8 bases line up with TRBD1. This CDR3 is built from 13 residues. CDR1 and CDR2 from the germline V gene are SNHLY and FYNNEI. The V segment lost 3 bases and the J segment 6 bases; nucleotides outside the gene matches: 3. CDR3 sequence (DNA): TGTGCCAGCAGTGAGGACAGGGCCCATGGCTACACCTTC. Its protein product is CASSEDRAHGYTF.